The rows below give T cell receptor beta chains drawn from one sample of a study of blood T cell repertoires in COVID-19. Here immunoSEQ multiplex PCR was the method, and the copy in TCRdb shows in-frame clones only, minus some. Counted here are tens of thousands of clones, roughly 90% occurring once; the ten biggest clones make up about 2.5%. Material: peripheral blood. The source is a man aged 50-60 years with COVID-19, enrolled during active disease. Both conserved end residues are part of each CDR3. The D gene is left open where the match is weak. The size field is filled for only some rows; it gives once, few, many or a size class.

d_gene	abundance	j_gene	v_gene	CDR3aa	CDR3nt
NA	NA	TRBJ2-1	TRBV30	CAWSLLTGQFF	TGTGCCTGGAGTCTACTGACGGGGCAGTTCTTC
NA	NA	TRBJ1-2	TRBV24-1	CATSDSRVLYGYTF	TGTGCCACCAGTGATTCCAGGGTCTTATATGGCTACACCTTC
NA	NA	TRBJ1-1	TRBV28	CASIGFANTEAFF	TGTGCCAGCATCGGTTTTGCGAACACTGAAGCTTTCTTT
TRBD1	NA	TRBJ2-5	TRBV5-1	CASSLGPKGGGETQYF	TGCGCCAGCAGCTTGGGGCCCAAAGGGGGCGGTGAGACCCAGTACTTC
NA	NA	TRBJ2-3	TRBV7-2	CASSLGLPSTDTQYF	TGTGCCAGCAGCTTAGGACTTCCCAGCACAGATACGCAGTATTTT
TRBD2	NA	TRBJ2-6	TRBV5-1	CASSLELGSGGHSGANVLTF	TGCGCCAGCAGCTTGGAGTTGGGTAGCGGGGGACACTCTGGGGCCAACGTCCTGACTTTC
NA	NA	TRBJ2-7	TRBV21-1	CASSKVPGLGSYEQYF	TGTGCCAGCAGCAAAGTACCGGGACTTGGCTCTTACGAGCAGTACTTC
NA	NA	TRBJ2-4	TRBV21-1	CASSKANLPRGEAKNIQYF	TGTGCCAGCAGCAAAGCTAACTTGCCCAGGGGGGAGGCCAAAAACATTCAGTACTTC
TRBD1	NA	TRBJ1-2	TRBV5-4	CASSPRDRAGYGYTF	TGTGCCAGCAGCCCCCGGGACAGAGCTGGGTATGGCTACACCTTC
NA	many	TRBJ1-1	TRBV2	CAYEDQGFLDTEAFF	TGTGCCTACGAGGACCAGGGGTTTTTGGACACTGAAGCTTTCTTT
NA	NA	TRBJ1-3	TRBV18	CASSPDRSSGNTIYF	TGTGCCAGCTCACCCGACAGGAGCTCTGGAAACACCATATATTTT
NA	NA	TRBJ2-7	TRBV18	CASSPSSSSYEQYF	TGTGCCAGCTCACCGTCAAGTAGCTCCTACGAGCAGTACTTC
NA	NA	TRBJ1-3	TRBV6-6	CASSYSTRGNTIYF	TGTGCCAGCAGTTACTCGACCAGGGGAAACACCATATATTTT
TRBD1	NA	TRBJ2-3	TRBV11-2	CASSPWRTGTDTQYF	TGTGCCAGCAGCCCTTGGCGGACAGGGACAGATACGCAGTATTTT
NA	NA	TRBJ2-5	TRBV6-2/TRBV6-3	CASSTSETQYF	TGTGCCAGCAGCACCAGTGAGACCCAGTACTTC
NA	NA	TRBJ2-7	TRBV12-3/TRBV12-4	CASSLGLEQYF	TGTGCCAGCAGTCTTGGGCTCGAGCAGTACTTC